Shown below are 16 T cell receptor beta chains from a single sample sequenced in a study of cytomegalovirus exposure and HLA in healthy donors. PCR primers comprised 60 Vbeta and 13 Jbeta primers. Here immunoSEQ multiplex PCR was the method, and the copy in TCRdb shows in-frame clones only, minus some. The data contain 200,000 to 250,000 clones, almost 85% of them singletons. Sequencing was done on a sample of PBMCs. Receptors were obtained from a woman in her forties in good health and CMV-seronegative.

The chain employs TRBV10-3 and TRBJ2-5; 7 bases agree with TRBD2. The ends lost 7 bases at V and 5 bases at J; junction bases unmatched: 7. This CDR3 has 13 residues. Per germline, CDR1 ENHRY and CDR2 SYGVKD. The CDR3 DNA sequence: TGTGCCATCAACCCGGGAGGTCTTGAGACCCAGTACTTC. Protein product: CAINPGGLETQYF.

The chain recombines TRBV19 with TRBJ1-2; 8 bases line up with TRBD1. V dropped 5 bases and J dropped 5; count of bases not matched to a gene: 4. This CDR3 spans 13 amino acids. The germline V gene encodes CDR1 LNHDA and CDR2 SQIVND (reference sequence). The CDR3 DNA is TGTGCCAGTAGTCAGGGGGCGGAGTATGGCTACACCTTC. It translates to CASSQGAEYGYTF.

V gene TRBV27 combines with J gene TRBJ2-3; D call uncertain. CDR1 and CDR2 from the germline V gene are MNHEY and SMNVEV (reference sequence). The CDR3 contains 14 residues. Between the trimmed V and J ends, which lost 6 bases and 3 bases, there was a span of 13 bases. This CDR3 reads CASSEVERTDTQYF. CDR3 DNA: TGTGCCAGCAGCGAGGTGGAGAGAACAGATACGCAGTATTTT.

The rearrangement joins TRBV11-3 to TRBJ2-1; D might be TRBD2 (5 bases). Trimming removed 3 bases from V and 2 bases from J, with 5 bases in between. This CDR3 has 13 residues. The germline gives CDR1 SGHNT, CDR2 YENEEA. Written as DNA, the CDR3 is TGTGCCAGCAGCTTGGAGGCCTACAATGAGCAGTTCTTC. It encodes CASSLEAYNEQFF.

This sequence joins TRBV6-5 and TRBJ1-1; 9 positions match TRBD1. V gave up 5 bases and J gave up 5 bases; unmatched junction bases: 9. Germline V gene sequence: CDR1 MNHEY, CDR2 SVGAGI. The CDR3 totals 15 residues. The CDR3 bases are TGTGCCAGCAGTAAAATACAGGGGGCACGAACTGAAGCTTTCTTT. This codes for CASSKIQGARTEAFF.

This clone appeared a single time. The chain has TRBV2 and TRBJ1-2; 7 bases map to TRBD1. CDR3 length: 13 residues. After removal of 8 bases from V and 4 bases from J, the junction contained 7 bases not matched to a gene. The germline V gene encodes CDR1 SNHLY and CDR2 FYNNEI. The DNA of the CDR3 is TGTGCCAGCGGGGATGAGGGGGCCTATGGCTACACCTTC. Translation: CASGDEGAYGYTF.

The chain links TRBV30 to TRBJ1-5; D is possibly TRBD1 (5 bases). This CDR3 is 16 amino acids long. Germline lookup yields CDR1 GTSNPN and CDR2 SVGIG (reference sequence). The V and J ends lost 6 bases and 4 bases respectively, with 22 bases between them. CDR3 sequence (DNA): TGTGCCTGCAGGGCGCGTGGGGCCTCCTTAAATCAGCCCCAGCATTTT. It translates to CACRARGASLNQPQHF.

This clone was found many times. The V call is TRBV5-4, the J call TRBJ2-3, with D tentatively TRBD1 (6 bases). Germline-derived CDR1 and CDR2 are SGHNT and YYREEE (reference sequence). V lost 0 bases to trimming and J lost 2 bases, with 16 bases between them. The CDR3 totals 17 residues. The chain's CDR3 is CASSLGPKTGVTDTQYF. For the CDR3, the DNA is TGTGCCAGCAGCTTGGGACCCAAGACAGGAGTCACAGATACGCAGTATTTT. Combining the CDR3 with reference TRBV5-4 and TRBJ2-3 gives the whole variable domain ETGVTQSPTHLIKTRGQQVTLRCSSQSGHNTVSWYQQALGQGPQFIFQYYREEENGRGNFPPRFSGLQFPNYSSELNVNALELDDSALYLCASSLGPKTGVTDTQYFGPGTRLTVL.

The rearrangement links TRBV28 to TRBJ2-5; 14 bases are shared with TRBD2. The germline gives CDR1 MDHEN, CDR2 SYDVKM. The CDR3 is 14 amino acids. Germline trimming cut 6 bases from V and 7 bases from J; bases unmatched to any gene: 4. CDR3 protein: CASSMTSGGGTQYF. For the CDR3, the DNA is TGTGCCAGCAGCATGACTAGCGGGGGGGGGACCCAGTACTTC.

J is TRBJ2-7 and V is TRBV6-5; tentative D call: TRBD2 (5 bases). The CDR3 is 15 residues long. The germline V gene encodes CDR1 MNHEY and CDR2 SVGAGI. Trimming removed 6 bases from V and 4 bases from J, with 19 bases in between. The CDR3 sequence is CASRETTSNAYEQYF. CDR3 bases: TGTGCCAGCAGGGAGACAACTAGTAACGCGTACGAGCAGTACTTC.

This sequence joins TRBV29-1 and TRBJ2-7; D not resolved. V gave up 4 bases and J gave up 2 bases, with 9 bases separating them. Germline V gene lookup returns CDR1 SQVTM and CDR2 ANQGSEA. This CDR3 is 12 amino acids long. CDR3 protein: CSVVVQTYEQYF. The DNA of the CDR3 is TGCAGCGTTGTAGTACAGACCTACGAGCAGTACTTC.

The chain carries TRBV19 and TRBJ2-7; D perhaps matches TRBD2 (8 bases). The V end lost 6 bases, the J end lost 1 base, and 16 bases lay between the germline ends. The V gene's germline CDR1 is LNHDA and CDR2 SQIVND (reference sequence). The CDR3 runs to 15 residues. The CDR3 loop is CASSGRGDRSYEQYF. For the CDR3, the DNA is TGTGCCAGTAGCGGGAGGGGGGACAGATCCTACGAGCAGTACTTC.

V and J are TRBV29-1 and TRBJ2-2; 8 positions match TRBD2. Per germline, CDR1 SQVTM and CDR2 ANQGSEA. Losses at the gene ends were 5 bases for V and 5 bases for J; bases not matched to a gene: 22. CDR3 length: 19 amino acids. The chain's CDR3 is CSVLGAIAGTEAGTGELFF. CDR3 nucleotide sequence: TGCAGCGTTCTAGGGGCGATAGCGGGAACAGAGGCAGGAACCGGGGAGCTGTTTTTT.

This clone came up once. The CDR3 sequence: CASSRGTYNSPLHF. The CDR3 bases are TGTGCCAGCAGCAGGGGCACCTATAATTCACCCCTCCACTTT. The J gene is TRBJ1-6, the V gene TRBV6-4; a possible D gene is TRBD1 (6 bases). Germline CDR1 reads MRHNA; CDR2 reads SNTAGT. The CDR3 is 14 amino acids. V was shortened by 6 bases and J by 2 bases, with 8 bases between the two germline ends.

V and J are TRBV7-3 and TRBJ2-2; TRBD1 might be the D (6 bases). CDR1 and CDR2 (germline): SGHTA, FQGTGA. Trimming removed 8 bases at V and 2 bases at J, with 9 bases between. The CDR3 length is 13 residues. CDR3 in amino acids: CASGTPNTGELFF. In nucleotides, the CDR3 is TGTGCCAGCGGGACACCCAACACCGGGGAGCTGTTTTTT.

This clone was counted between two and nine times. J is TRBJ2-7 and V is TRBV6-1, with D perhaps TRBD1 (6 bases). The CDR3 loop spans 15 amino acids. The ends were cut back, 1 base at V and 3 bases at J, with 13 bases in the middle. Germline V gene sequence: CDR1 MNHNS, CDR2 SASEGT. The DNA of the CDR3 is TGTGCCAGCAGTGAAGTCGGGACACCGGGCTACGAGCAGTACTTC. Translated: CASSEVGTPGYEQYF.